These 19 T cell receptor beta chains share one sample of origin, sequenced in a study of cytomegalovirus exposure and HLA in healthy donors. Vbeta (60) and Jbeta (13) primers were used in the PCR. TCRdb keeps only in-frame clones here, not all; method: immunoSEQ multiplex PCR. The repertoire includes some 100,000 clones, approximately 80% of them detected once, and 3.5% to 4.5% sits in the top ten. Sequencing was done on a sample of PBMCs. These receptors were collected from a female donor in good health and CMV-seropositive.

The V and J genes are TRBV2 and TRBJ1-1; D is ambiguous. Germline values: CDR1 SNHLY, CDR2 FYNNEI. The CDR3 consists of 12 residues. V gave up 7 bases and J gave up 11 bases, with 17 bases separating them. CDR3 residues: CASTTARAQAFF. For the CDR3, the DNA is TGTGCCAGCACGACGGCGCGGGCTCAGGCTTTCTTT.

Here the CDR3 reads CAWGREALAGELFF. DNA of the CDR3: TGTGCCTGGGGGCGGGAGGCCCTGGCCGGGGAGCTGTTTTTT. This chain uses TRBV30 with TRBJ2-2, with 8 bases matching TRBD2. Germline trimming cut 5 bases from V and 6 bases from J; bases unmatched to any gene: 8. Germline loops: CDR1 GTSNPN, CDR2 SVGIG (reference sequence). The CDR3 sequence is 14 residues long.

Remarks on this clone: Relative to the germline gene, one junction end is altered; a read error may explain this. The chain is built from TRBV27 and TRBJ2-6, with D perhaps being TRBD1 or TRBD2 (5 bases each). Germline V gives CDR1 MNHEY, CDR2 SMNVEV (reference sequence). This CDR3 comprises 15 residues. The CDR3 is CATRDLRSGANGLTF. DNA of the CDR3: TGTGCCACCAGGGACCTCCGCTCTGGGGCCAACGGCCTGACTTTC.

V usage is TRBV10-3 and J usage is TRBJ2-3, with 7 positions matching TRBD1. Per the germline V gene, CDR1 is ENHRY and CDR2 is SYGVKD. The V gene end was trimmed by 4 bases and the J gene end by 2 bases; junction bases not matched to a gene: 3. The CDR3 spans 14 residues. The chain's CDR3 is CAISVGTDTDTQYF. The CDR3 DNA reads TGTGCCATCAGTGTGGGGACAGACACAGATACGCAGTATTTT.

The rearrangement joins TRBV6-5 to TRBJ2-2; perhaps TRBD2 as D (5 bases). The V gene lost 6 bases and the J gene lost 2 bases, with 10 bases spanning the gap. The V gene's germline CDR1 is MNHEY and CDR2 SVGAGI. The CDR3 loop spans 14 amino acids. The chain's CDR3 is CASSRTRNTGELFF. In nucleotides, the CDR3 is TGTGCCAGCAGCCGCACTAGAAACACCGGGGAGCTGTTTTTT.

The gene calls are TRBV7-2 and TRBJ2-1, with D possibly TRBD2 on 5 matching bases. Germline CDR1 and CDR2: SGHTA and FQGNSA. Trimming took 4 bases from V and 8 from J, leaving 12 bases between them. The CDR3 sequence is 13 residues long. Here the CDR3 DNA reads TGTGCCAGCAGCTCCCGGGGTTGGGATGAGCAGTTCTTC. Its protein is CASSSRGWDEQFF.

This clone was detected only a few times. The chain recombines TRBV21-1 with TRBJ2-5; TRBD1, the table's D call, lacks a check against the DNA. The J call may be wrong; the DNA end is better matched by TRBJ2-7. TRBV21-1 corresponds to a pseudogene. This CDR3 region has 13 residues. The CDR3 protein is CASSDRLPYEQYF. The CDR3, as DNA: TGTGCCAGCAGCGACAGACTCCCTTACGAGCAGTACTTC.

This chain links TRBV18 with TRBJ2-3; D might be TRBD1 (5 bases). The CDR3 is made up of 12 amino acids. The V end lost 5 bases, the J end lost 6 bases, and 9 bases lay between the germline ends. CDR1 KGHSH and CDR2 LQKENI come from the germline V gene. CDR3 in DNA: TGTGCCAGCTCATCTAAGGGGGATACGCAGTATTTT. Translated: CASSSKGDTQYF.

V and J are TRBV5-1 and TRBJ2-5, with 9 bases aligning to TRBD2. Germline CDR1 reads SGHRS; CDR2 reads YFSETQ. The CDR3 covers 16 residues. V was pared by 4 bases and J by 5 bases, with 12 bases of the junction left unmatched. CDR3 sequence: CASSASGRGGDETQYF. For the CDR3, the DNA is TGCGCCAGCAGCGCGTCAGGGCGGGGGGGCGATGAGACCCAGTACTTC. Complete variable domain (other parts from reference TRBV5-1 and TRBJ2-5): KAGVTQTPRYLIKTRGQQVTLSCSPISGHRSVSWYQQTPGQGLQFLFEYFSETQRNKGNFPGRFSGRQFSNSRSEMNVSTLELGDSALYLCASSASGRGGDETQYFGPGTRLLVL.

The chain combines TRBV6-1 with TRBJ2-5, with D possibly being TRBD2 (6 bases). Germline V gene lookup returns CDR1 MNHNS and CDR2 SASEGT. The ends were cut back, 2 bases at V and 2 bases at J, with 18 bases in the middle. CDR3 length: 17 residues. In DNA, the CDR3 is TGTGCCAGCAGTGAATCGACGGGGGTACTCCCACAAGAGACCCAGTACTTC. Its translation is CASSESTGVLPQETQYF.

The V gene is TRBV6-1, the J gene TRBJ2-5, with D possibly TRBD1 on 5 matching bases. Germline CDR1 and CDR2: MNHNS and SASEGT. The CDR3 is 12 residues long. The V and J ends lost 7 bases and 5 bases respectively, with 11 bases between them. In nucleotides, the CDR3 is TGTGCCAGCACCCAATGGGGCGAGACCCAGTACTTC. Residues: CASTQWGETQYF.

CDR3 nucleotides: TGTGCCAGCAGCCAAGAAGCCGGGGGTCTAGCGGGAGGAGAGACCCAGTACTTC. Translated: CASSQEAGGLAGGETQYF. V and J are TRBV14 and TRBJ2-5; the match to TRBD2 covers 11 bases. In germline, CDR1 is SGHDN, CDR2 FVKESK. Trimming removed 0 bases from V and 4 bases from J; junction bases left unmatched: 10. The CDR3 length is 18 residues.

Notes on this clone: This sample includes further DNA sequences coding for the same CDR3. The chain has TRBV7-9 and TRBJ2-5; D possibly corresponds to TRBD2 (5 bases). The V gene's germline CDR1 is SEHNR and CDR2 FQNEAQ (reference sequence). The CDR3 has 15 residues. Between the trimmed V and J ends, which lost 5 bases and 1 base, there was a span of 14 bases. This CDR3 is CASSLPGVFQETQYF. The DNA of the CDR3 is TGTGCCAGCAGCCTTCCCGGGGTATTCCAAGAGACCCAGTACTTC.

This chain connects TRBV11-3 to TRBJ1-1, with a tentative D call TRBD1 (6 bases). This CDR3 has 13 residues. In germline, CDR1 is SGHNT, CDR2 YENEEA. V was shortened by 4 bases and J by 7 bases, with 13 bases between the two germline ends. The CDR3 here is CASSSQGGGEAFF. The CDR3 coding sequence is TGTGCCAGCAGCTCACAGGGCGGGGGTGAAGCTTTCTTT.

The rearrangement links TRBV18 to TRBJ1-5, with D perhaps TRBD1 (5 bases). V gave up 0 bases and J gave up 2 bases, with 11 bases separating them. Per the germline V gene, CDR1 is KGHSH and CDR2 is LQKENI. This CDR3 region has 16 residues. The CDR3: CASSPPGRAGNQPQHF. In DNA, the CDR3 is TGTGCCAGCTCACCACCCGGCAGGGCGGGCAATCAGCCCCAGCATTTT.

V gene TRBV5-4 combines with J gene TRBJ2-3, with D possibly TRBD1 on 9 matching bases. Germline assignment: CDR1 SGHNT and CDR2 YYREEE (reference sequence). V lost 4 bases and J 5 bases, leaving 26 bases between the germline ends. CDR3 size: 18 residues. CDR3: CASSTGTGSRGGLDTQYF. Written as DNA, the CDR3 is TGTGCCAGCAGCACCGGGACAGGGAGCCGGGGGGGCTTAGATACGCAGTATTTT.

DNA for the CDR3: TGTGCCATCAGCATAGCGGGAGGGCTTAACACCGGGGAGCTGTTTTTT. As protein: CAISIAGGLNTGELFF. The rearrangement uses TRBV10-3 and TRBJ2-2; 11 bases line up with TRBD2. CDR3 size: 16 residues. The germline V gene has CDR1 ENHRY and CDR2 SYGVKD. The ends lost 6 bases at V and 2 bases at J; junction bases unmatched: 5.

The chain couples TRBV6-6 to TRBJ1-6, with 9 positions matching TRBD1. The germline V gene encodes CDR1 MNHNY and CDR2 SVGAGI (reference sequence). The CDR3 is 15 amino acids. The junction had 7 bases not matched to a gene; V was cut back by 6 bases and J by 7 bases. CDR3 in amino acids: CASRDRGSGNSPLHF. CDR3 bases: TGTGCCAGCAGGGACAGGGGCTCTGGGAATTCACCCCTCCACTTT.

The chain combines TRBV19 with TRBJ2-3; 11 bases agree with TRBD2. Germline CDR1 LNHDA, CDR2 SQIVND (reference sequence). Losses at the gene ends were 8 bases for V and 5 bases for J; bases not matched to a gene: 6. The CDR3 contains 14 residues. CDR3 coding DNA: TGTGCCAGTTGTAGCGGGGGGGGTCTAGATACGCAGTATTTT. Its protein product is CASCSGGGLDTQYF.